This T cell receptor beta chain was captured in a study of cytomegalovirus exposure and HLA in healthy donors (TCRdb year 2017). Turning to the overall study: An earlier analysis of several hundred of the donors reported more than 250 Gb of sequence data and 100 million to 140 million unique TCR beta sequences from 150 million to 200 million T cells. Among roughly 400 genotyped donors of the cohort, an average of around 240,000 unique TCR beta nucleotide sequences were sequenced per donor, around 18% of them non-productive. Roughly 310 gigabases of sequencing data and some 85 million unique TCR sequences were included in an early release covering over 600 HLA-typed donors. Because of strong linkage in the cohort, roughly five DR-DQ haplotypes were treated as single units for association and clustering. A later analysis re-examined previously published TCR beta repertoires from about 670 donors and added high-resolution HLA genotyping to investigate patterns of TCR occurrence. Rather than drawing on any new phenotypic data, the later analysis identified candidate immune exposures from TCR beta sequences and the way those sequences occurred across donors. Donor age, sex, ethnicity and CMV serostatus were compiled together with the repertoire data. All discovery cohort repertoires had been generated on a single sequencing platform. Typing coverage differed by locus: A, B, C, DRB1 and DQB1 were typed in about 620-630 donors, DQA1 in 522, DPA1 in over 600, and DPB1 in about 450. The genetic ancestry cluster associated with self-reported Caucasian donors included 65% to 90% of the roughly 410 genotyped donors. HLA typing included class I and class II loci at four-digit resolution. Besides the first cohort of around 670 subjects, a separate validation cohort made up of 90 to 150 different subjects was used. The study used immunosequencing to profile the T cell repertoires of approximately 650 subjects and linked those repertoires to cytomegalovirus serostatus. In an earlier analysis of more than 550 of the donors, high-throughput TCR beta sequencing was used to judge whether each TCR beta V gene segment behaved as functional or pseudogenic. The study combined high-throughput TCR immunosequencing, statistical association of individual TCRs with disease status, and machine learning to predict cytomegalovirus infection status. The study aimed to test whether cataloging public T cell receptors could reveal signatures of past pathogen exposure. A later genetic analysis used genome-wide SNP genotypes for about three fifths of the roughly 700 donors, treating that subset as a discovery cohort.

Concerning this clone itself: The clone's antigen remains unknown. Base quality data are lacking; no much larger clone is found one base away.

The cohort was made up of around 720 healthy bone marrow donors. At the time of sampling, every cohort member was nominally healthy, though immune exposures that went unrecorded were likely present. The donor tested CMV seropositive, placing the donor among the roughly 270 seropositive members of the cohort. A peripheral blood sample was collected from each donor, and TCR beta sequencing was performed on peripheral blood mononuclear cells. The Qiagen DNeasy Blood Extraction Kit was used to extract genomic DNA from the blood cell samples. Broad study findings and their caveats: A later genetic analysis reported fewer N-insertions in productive TCRs among donors in an Asian-associated ancestry cluster than the approximately 670-donor mean. An earlier analysis of approximately 540 of the donors showed that most TCR beta V segments appeared in productive rearrangements either about 87% or about 30% of the time, which broadly matched IMGT annotations. A later analysis found that HLA-associated TCR beta chains were more clonally expanded and had lower generation probabilities than equally common non-associated chains. When HLA alleles, especially DR and DQ, strongly co-occurred, TCR associations were difficult to assign to individual alleles. In a later analysis, the rate of TCR association differed among HLA loci, with DRB1 alleles having the most associated TCRs and HLA-C alleles having the fewest. V-gene and J-gene trimming of TCR beta chains was associated with a missense DCLRE1C variant in a later genetic analysis, and the association was replicated in an independent cohort. In both the original and validation cohorts, the classifier was reported to diagnose cytomegalovirus status with high specificity and sensitivity. Correlated functional status among segregating V segments might reflect linkage disequilibrium, but an unknown experimental factor could not be ruled out. Roughly uniform sequencing depth across donors was assumed in presence/absence analyses, although this assumption may not hold. The earlier analysis of 587 of the donors excluded some 15 rarely observed V segments, including chromosome 9 orphons, because counts were too low. Because HLA typing was missing for some donors at each locus, association tests included only the typed subset. In vitro tests confirmed that a few of the cytomegalovirus-associated TCR beta chains recognize cytomegalovirus antigens. In a later analysis, several top co-occurrence clusters were reported to appear linked to parvovirus B19, influenza, CMV and Epstein-Barr virus. The 87-base-pair reads could not distinguish some IMGT-functional V segments, including TRBV6-2 and TRBV6-3, so those segments were excluded. The authors suggested that the approach could potentially be generalized to other disease states and immunological phenotypes. A total of around 150 TCR beta chains were listed by the study as associated with cytomegalovirus. A cluster of highly shared sequence variants was judged likely to represent a technical artifact of the sequencing pipeline. Most CMV-associated TCR beta chains appeared to be HLA-restricted in a later analysis, and the HLA associations seemed to be driven largely by CMV exposure. While some public TCRs were present in many individuals, most TCR sequences turned up only very rarely across donors. The only immune exposure information available for the cohort was CMV serostatus. This cohort had only TCR beta chains sequenced, and the lack of alpha or paired-chain data limited which features could be detected. A further reported finding was that TCR beta sequences accurately predicted the HLA-A and HLA-B alleles for most subjects in the first cohort. At a false discovery rate of 0.05, a later analysis linked some 18,000 TCR beta sequences to specific HLA alleles.

Reading the germline V gene gives CDR1 LGHNA and CDR2 YNFKEQ. Trimming removed 0 bases from V and 4 bases from J, leaving 15 bases between the germline ends. Measured from the cysteine to the phenylalanine, the CDR3 is 17 residues long. The entry retains the CDR3 DNA only, 51 bases that are in frame from base 1. Library construction relied on the immunoSEQ multiplex PCR assay. The multiplex PCR relied on a mix of 60 forward primers for TCR Vbeta segments and 13 reverse primers for TCR Jbeta segments. The CDR3 region of rearranged TCR beta genes was amplified from genomic DNA by a multiplex PCR assay. The amplified TCR beta libraries were sequenced on the Illumina HiSeq System as 87-base-pair reads. As for the authors' bioinformatics: In a later analysis, tens of millions of unique TCR beta chains were counted across the approximately 640 repertoires, and approximately 11 million of these chains were shared by at least two donors. Raw reads were error-corrected and collapsed into unique sequences by a nearest-neighbor algorithm in which closely related sequences were merged to remove PCR and sequencing errors. To assign V, D and J gene segments, CDR3 sequences were aligned to IMGT reference sequences. Each retained sequence needed at least a six-nucleotide match to both a V gene segment and a J gene segment. A rearrangement counted as productive if the CDR3 had no stop codons and remained in frame with V and J, and every other rearrangement counted as non-productive. CDR3 was defined by IMGT convention, running from the second conserved V-encoded cysteine to the conserved J-encoded phenylalanine. The earlier analysis of some 540 of the donors excluded any sequence lacking an unambiguous match to a single V gene segment. An earlier analysis of 500 to 600 of the donors classified V segments as functional when productive rearrangements were above 56.7% and as segregating when the standard deviation between donors was above 5%. A statistical classification framework was built for diagnosing cytomegalovirus status from the catalog of TCR beta chain sequences. V and J gene assignment, in a later analysis, came from comparing TCR nucleotide sequences with IMGT/GENE-DB human TR gene sequences. The TCRdist pipeline was used in a later analysis to assign CDR3 sequences and most-parsimonious VDJ recombination scenarios. A later analysis defined each TCR beta chain by its CDR3 amino acid sequence plus V-gene family, and excluded reads lacking a unique V-gene family. As a way to deal with suspected cross-contamination and a sequencing artifact, a later analysis dropped roughly 620 nucleotide sequences that were highly shared and had low generation probability. In a later analysis, a clonal expansion index was calculated for each public chain from normalized within-repertoire ranks of inferred template counts. A later analysis computed generation probabilities with a VDJ recombination model fitted to out-of-frame rearrangements, and checked the results against IGoR. In a later analysis, hypergeometric tests were used to score TCR-TCR, TCR-HLA and TCR-CMV co-occurrence, with a repertoire-size bias correction applied to TCR pairs. To estimate false discovery rates, a later analysis permuted the HLA or CMV assignments 20 times. In a later analysis, co-occurring TCRs were grouped with DBSCAN, and TCRdist sequence similarity was added when clustering was performed within HLA-allele-positive subsets. For co-occurrence clustering, repertoires with fewer than 30,000 or more than 120,000 public chains were excluded, along with about five repertoires with anomalous nucleotide sharing. The table was pulled from immuneACCESS by TCRdb, which kept in-frame rearrangements only. Such tables lose some clones; where checked, under half of the loss comes from unresolved V genes, and the rest has no known cause. V and J calls plus clone size are reproduced from that table; the DNA served to infer D and trimming. This sample is represented by about 140,000 clones; under 80% of them were singletons. The ten largest clonotypes hold 8.8% of the sample.

The sequence derives from a woman aged 50 to 60 in good health and CMV-seropositive. In this chain, TRBV4-2 is recombined with TRBJ2-2; the D gene is possibly TRBD2, with 7 bases matching. The specimen was PBMCs. The CDR3 protein: CASSQDQGGDGTGELFF. The DNA sequence follows: TGTGCCAGCAGCCAAGATCAAGGGGGGGACGGCACCGGGGAGCTGTTTTTT.